This entry lists 22 T cell receptor beta chains sequenced from one sample in a study of CD8+ T cells in alopecia areata. Researchers sorted pooled cutaneous lymph node cells on the basis of CD4, CD8alpha, NKG2D, NKG2ACE and other markers. Sequencing templates came from extracted RNA that was reverse transcribed into cDNA. Assay used: immunoSEQ multiplex PCR; TCRdb lists only in-frame clones, some missing. Listed for the sample are about 270,000 clones, none seen a single time. Sequencing was done on a sample of CD4+ T cells sorted from a lymph node. The receptor set was obtained from a C3H/HeJ mouse with alopecia areata. Strain MHC haplotype: H2-k.

As regards this clone: Genes and germline come from the mouse. The DNA ends 4 residues before the CDR3 does, and the rest of the CDR3 is filled in from the germline J gene. This chain uses TRBV13-1 with TRBJ1-2; TRBD1 is a possible D gene (5 bases). This CDR3 has 16 residues. Trimming removed 0 bases at V and 2 bases at J, with 14 bases between. Germline assignment: CDR1 NSHNY and CDR2 SYGAGN. The part of the CDR3 DNA that was read is TGTGCCAGCAGTGATGCATGGGCAGGGAAGAACTCC. Amino acid sequence: CASSDAWAGKNS. The CDR3 in full is CASSDAWAGKNSDYTF.

This clone has a handful of counts. Germline and genes here are mouse. The CDR3: CASSESNRDWGSEQFF. The sequenced part of the CDR3 DNA is TGTGCCAGCAGTGAGAGCAACCGGGACTGGGGGTCT. The rearrangement uses TRBV13-1 and TRBJ2-1; 11 bases line up with TRBD2. Sequencing ends 4 residues short of the CDR3 end; the germline J gene provides the rest. The CDR3 is 16 residues long. Germline V gives CDR1 NSHNY, CDR2 SYGAGN.

As concerns this clone: These gene names are mouse names. With the read ending 3 residues before the CDR3 end, the germline J gene is used to fill in that end. The same CDR3 also results from other DNA sequences found in this sample. The rearrangement uses TRBV19 and TRBJ1-6, with D perhaps matching TRBD1 (6 bases). TRBJ1-6 is filed as an ORF, its function uncertain. Trimming left V 0 bases short and J 4 bases short, with 8 bases between. Germline loops: CDR1 FNHDT, CDR2 SITEND (reference sequence). This CDR3 has 15 amino acids. CDR3 protein: CASSIGGQYNSPLYF. The sequenced part of the CDR3 DNA is TGTGCCAGCAGTATAGGGGGACAATATAATTCGCCC.

This clone showed up just a few times. Gene names and germline match the mouse. The DNA ends 4 residues before the CDR3 does, and the rest of the CDR3 is filled in from the germline J gene. Other DNA sequences in the sample encode the same CDR3. The chain carries TRBV19 and TRBJ2-7; 10 bases are a match to TRBD2. The germline V gene has CDR1 FNHDT and CDR2 SITEND (reference sequence). CDR3 length equals 13 residues. The CDR3 loop is CASRDWGSYEQYF. The CDR3 bases that were read are TGTGCCAGCAGGGACTGGGGGAGTTAT.

This clone was counted only a few times. Mouse gene names and germline throughout. CDR3 amino acids: CASSGSGTDTEVFF. The part of the CDR3 DNA that was read is TGTGCCAGCAGTGGTTCCGGGACAGACACA. The chain carries TRBV13-1 and TRBJ1-1, with 7 bases aligning to TRBD1. The read terminates 4 residues ahead of where the CDR3 ends, so the germline J gene completes it. With 3 bases clipped from V and 3 bases from J, the junction kept 5 bases outside the gene matches. Germline V CDR1 and CDR2: NSHNY, SYGAGN. This CDR3 contains 14 residues.

Comments on this clone: A much bigger clone sits one base away, suggesting this may be a read error. Mouse gene names and germline throughout. The missing CDR3 end, 4 residues past where the read stops, is filled in from the germline J gene. V and J are TRBV13-3 and TRBJ1-2; D possibly corresponds to TRBD1 (6 bases). CDR1 is NNHDY and CDR2 is SYVADS in the germline V gene. Trimming took 4 bases from V and 1 from J, leaving 11 bases between them. The CDR3 has 14 residues. The covered CDR3 bases are TGTGCCAGCAGTACCGGGACAATAAACTCC. Its translation is CASSTGTINS. The whole CDR3 protein is CASSTGTINSDYTF.

For this clone: The gene names here belong to mouse. The read finishes 4 residues shy of the CDR3 end, and the germline J gene is used to complete it. The gene calls are TRBV31 and TRBJ2-1; the match to TRBD2 covers 7 bases. The CDR3 sequence is 15 residues long. Per the germline V gene, CDR1 is GKSSPN and CDR2 is SITVG. V was pared by 1 base and J by 0 bases, with 3 bases of the junction left unmatched. The CDR3 sequence: CAWSRGGVNYAEQFF. The DNA read from the CDR3 is TGTGCCTGGAGTCGGGGGGGGGTTAACTATGCT.

Regarding this clone: The germline and genes are mouse ones. With the read ending 4 residues before the CDR3 end, the germline J gene is used to fill in that end. V gene TRBV13-1 combines with J gene TRBJ2-7; D is perhaps TRBD1 (5 bases). CDR1 NSHNY and CDR2 SYGAGN come from the germline V gene. The CDR3 is 13 residues long. Trimming took off 3 bases at V and 0 bases at J, with 7 bases between the two ends. This CDR3 is CASSGTISYEQYF. The CDR3 bases that were read are TGTGCCAGCAGTGGGACAATCTCCTAT.

In regard to this clone: The gene names here belong to mouse. Sequencing ends 4 residues short of the CDR3 end; the germline J gene provides the rest. This sequence joins TRBV29 and TRBJ2-4; no definite D call. Germline CDR1 reads MSHET; CDR2 reads SYDVDS. This CDR3 spans 10 amino acids. CDR3 residues: CASSRNTLYF. The sequenced part of the CDR3 DNA is TGTGCTAGCAGTAGGAAC.

Details on this clone: A much larger clone sits a single nucleotide away, making a read error possible. Germline and genes: mouse. The CDR3 end is not reached by the read, which stops 4 residues before it; the germline J gene fills it in. The sample contains more than one DNA sequence encoding this CDR3. V gene TRBV13-3 combines with J gene TRBJ1-2; 7 positions match TRBD1. Trimming took 2 bases from V and 0 from J; bases not matched to a gene: 1. This CDR3 spans 14 amino acids. Germline values: CDR1 NNHDY, CDR2 SYVADS. CDR3 DNA, as far as it was read: TGTGCCAGCAGTGAAGGGACAGCAAACTCC. Amino acid sequence: CASSEGTANS. The full CDR3 protein is CASSEGTANSDYTF.

As for this clone: Gene names and germline match the mouse. Read sequence stops 4 residues before the CDR3 end, and the germline J gene provides the missing end. Other nucleotide sequences in the sample specify the same CDR3. The chain carries TRBV1 and TRBJ2-5; 9 nucleotides match TRBD1. V shed 3 bases, J shed 3 bases, and the junction held 1 base outside the gene matches. There are 14 residues in the CDR3. Germline CDR1 reads NSQYPW; CDR2 reads LRSPGD (reference sequence). The CDR3 loop is CTCSADRGQDTQYF. The part of the CDR3 DNA that was read is TGCACCTGCAGTGCGGACAGGGGACAAGAC.

Concerning this clone: Gene names follow the mouse nomenclature. The read stops 4 residues short of the end of the CDR3; the missing end is completed from the germline J gene. The V and J genes are TRBV13-1 and TRBJ2-5; D is perhaps TRBD1 (5 bases). The CDR3 spans 16 residues. From germline, CDR1 is NSHNY and CDR2 SYGAGN. CDR3 DNA, as far as it was read: TGTGCCAGCAGTGATGCATCAGGGAGGCCTCGGGAC. Protein product: CASSDASGRPRD. In full, the CDR3 is CASSDASGRPRDTQYF.

Remarks on this clone: These gene names are mouse names. With the read ending 4 residues before the CDR3 end, the germline J gene is used to fill in that end. V gene TRBV13-1 combines with J gene TRBJ2-2, with TRBD1 matching over 9 bases. The CDR3 runs 14 residues. CDR1 is NSHNY, CDR2 SYGAGN, per germline. V was clipped by 7 bases and J by 1 base; unmatched bases: 2. The CDR3 here is CASRQGENTGQLYF. Incomplete CDR3 DNA: TGTGCCAGCCGACAGGGGGAAAACACCGGG.

This clone has just a few counts. Gene names refer to mouse genes. The read ends 4 residues before the CDR3 terminus; that terminus is restored from the germline J gene. The V call is TRBV13-3, the J call TRBJ2-7; D is ambiguous. The V gene's germline CDR1 is NNHDY and CDR2 SYVADS. V gave up 5 bases and J gave up 0 bases, with 6 bases separating them. The CDR3 sequence is 12 residues long. The CDR3 DNA, read in part, is TGTGCCAGCAGCTTCAGCTCCTAT. Its translation is CASSFSSY. The whole CDR3 sequence reads CASSFSSYEQYF.

There are a few counts of this clone. Mouse names are used for the genes. The sequence runs out 4 residues before the end of the CDR3; the remainder is reconstructed from the germline J gene. The J gene is TRBJ2-5, the V gene TRBV13-1, with 8 bases fitting TRBD2. CDR3 length: 14 amino acids. Trimming took 3 bases from V and 2 from J; bases not matched to a gene: 2. The germline V gene has CDR1 NSHNY and CDR2 SYGAGN. The CDR3 sequence: CASSAGGFQDTQYF. Incomplete CDR3 DNA: TGTGCCAGCAGTGCTGGGGGGTTCCAAGAC.

Concerning this clone: The gene symbols are mouse symbols. The sequence runs out 4 residues before the end of the CDR3; the remainder is reconstructed from the germline J gene. The V gene is TRBV19, the J gene TRBJ1-2; 9 positions match TRBD1. Germline V CDR1 and CDR2: FNHDT, SITEND (reference sequence). This CDR3 comprises 14 residues. V lost 4 bases and J lost 0; bases outside the gene matches: 1. CDR3 region: CASSHRGPNSDYTF. CDR3 bases read: TGTGCCAGCAGTCACAGGGGGCCAAACTCC.

A word on this clone: Mouse germline and gene names are used. The read falls 4 residues short of the CDR3 end, and the missing part is taken from the germline J gene. The V gene is TRBV31, the J gene TRBJ2-1; 11 positions agree with TRBD2. This CDR3 contains 15 residues. CDR1 is GKSSPN and CDR2 is SITVG in the germline V gene. The CDR3 reads CAWSRDWGSGAEQFF. The sequenced CDR3 bases are TGTGCCTGGAGCCGGGACTGGGGGAGCGGGGCT.

This clone showed up just a few times. These gene names are mouse names. The read stops 4 residues short of the end of the CDR3; the missing end is completed from the germline J gene. The genes are TRBV13-1 and TRBJ2-3; possibly TRBD2 for D (7 bases). This CDR3 spans 14 amino acids. The germline V gene encodes CDR1 NSHNY and CDR2 SYGAGN. Trimming cost V 7 bases and J 2 bases, with 14 bases left between them. The CDR3 loop is CASGGGRDAETLYF. The DNA read from the CDR3 is TGTGCCAGCGGAGGGGGGCGGGATGCAGAA.

Regarding this clone: Genes and germline come from the mouse. Read sequence stops 4 residues before the CDR3 end, and the germline J gene provides the missing end. The chain is built from TRBV13-3 and TRBJ1-1; D may be TRBD1 (6 bases). This CDR3 is built from 14 residues. The V gene's germline CDR1 is NNHDY and CDR2 SYVADS. V dropped 3 bases and J dropped 3 bases, with 12 bases sitting between them. CDR3 in amino acids: CASSGGGGHTEVFF. The DNA read from the CDR3 is TGTGCCAGCAGTGGAGGGGGGGGCCACACA.

Concerning this clone itself: Gene names refer to mouse genes. The CDR3 is cut off 4 residues early in the read; its end comes from the germline J gene. The sample has other DNA sequences that encode this CDR3 too. The chain links TRBV19 to TRBJ2-3, with 7 nucleotides matching TRBD2. The CDR3 runs to 15 residues. Germline V gene sequence: CDR1 FNHDT, CDR2 SITEND (reference sequence). J gave up 1 base and V 1 base, and 3 bases lay outside the gene matches. The part of the CDR3 DNA that was read is TGTGCCAGCAGTATATGGGGGGTGGGTGCAGAA. It encodes CASSIWGVGAE. The whole CDR3 sequence is CASSIWGVGAETLYF.

Comment on this clone: Gene names denote mouse genes. With the read ending 4 residues before the CDR3 end, the germline J gene is used to fill in that end. The chain carries TRBV5 and TRBJ2-7; 9 nucleotides line up with TRBD2. The V gene end was trimmed by 4 bases and the J gene end by 3 bases; junction bases not matched to a gene: 4. The CDR3 consists of 14 residues. CDR1 is LGHNA and CDR2 is YNLKQL in the germline V gene (reference sequence). CDR3 DNA (partial): TGTGCCAGCAGCCCACTGGGGGGAGTCTAT. It yields the protein CASSPLGGVY. In full, the CDR3 reads CASSPLGGVYEQYF.

As regards this clone: The genes are named according to mouse. The read stops 4 residues short of the end of the CDR3; the missing end is completed from the germline J gene. This chain connects TRBV13-3 to TRBJ2-1; D call uncertain. Germline V gene sequence: CDR1 NNHDY, CDR2 SYVADS. CDR3 size: 12 residues. The ends were cut back, 2 bases at V and 5 bases at J, with 5 bases in the middle. This CDR3 reads CASSERDAEQFF. CDR3 bases read: TGTGCCAGCAGTGAGAGGGATGCT.